The clone carrying this T cell receptor (beta chain) was recorded a few times. This sample is drawn from a study of cytomegalovirus exposure and HLA in healthy donors. The PCR had 60 Vbeta and 13 Jbeta primers. Sequencing used immunoSEQ multiplex PCR; TCRdb keeps in-frame clones, though not all of them. The table lists 250,000 to 350,000 clones, 86% of them singletons. Sequencing was done on a sample of PBMCs. The source of this sequence is a man in his forties in good health and CMV-seropositive.

This CDR3 reads CASSPSGLAGENEQYF. The CDR3 DNA follows: TGTGCCAGCTCACCCTCAGGACTAGCGGGAGAGAACGAGCAGTACTTC. The V call is TRBV18, the J call TRBJ2-7; 13 bases agree with TRBD2. Germline trimming cut 3 bases from V and 5 bases from J; bases unmatched to any gene: 7. The germline V gene encodes CDR1 KGHSH and CDR2 LQKENI. There are 16 residues in the CDR3.